The 25 T cell receptor beta chains below come from one sample, sequenced in a study of cytomegalovirus exposure and HLA in healthy donors. It was with 60 Vbeta and 13 Jbeta primers that the PCR ran. The table came from immunoSEQ multiplex PCR; TCRdb's copy has only in-frame clones and leaves some out. The data contain roughly 140,000 clones, about 78% of them singletons. Sequencing was done on a sample of PBMCs. Source of these receptors: a male donor in good health and CMV-seronegative.

The chain combines TRBV6-5 with TRBJ1-2, with a weak D call TRBD1 (5 bases). This CDR3 is 14 amino acids long. The V end was cut by 8 bases, the J end by 2 bases, with 15 bases between. Per germline, CDR1 MNHEY and CDR2 SVGAGI. CDR3 bases: TGTGCCAGCCCCCGGGGGAGCGGGAACTATGGCTACACCTTC. It is translated as CASPRGSGNYGYTF.

The chain employs TRBV9 and TRBJ2-2, with D possibly TRBD1 on 5 matching bases. Trimming took 2 bases from V and 7 from J, leaving 18 bases between them. CDR3 size: 16 residues. CDR1 SGDLS and CDR2 YYNGEE come from the germline V gene. CDR3 nucleotides: TGTGCCAGCAGCGTGAGTTGGCAGGGCGGAAGCGGGGAGCTGTTTTTT. It specifies CASSVSWQGGSGELFF.

The chain has TRBV4-1 and TRBJ1-2, with TRBD1 as a possible D gene (5 bases). The V gene's germline CDR1 is MGHRA and CDR2 YSYEKL. The V end lost 3 bases, the J end lost 7 bases, and 15 bases lay between the germline ends. The CDR3 contains 14 residues. This CDR3 is CASSHRERGLGYTF. The DNA of the CDR3 is TGCGCCAGCAGCCACAGGGAAAGGGGCCTTGGCTACACCTTC.

V and J are TRBV9 and TRBJ1-2, with D tentatively TRBD1 (6 bases). Between the trimmed V and J ends, which lost 1 base and 5 bases, there was a span of 18 bases. The CDR3 is made up of 16 amino acids. Germline V gene sequence: CDR1 SGDLS, CDR2 YYNGEE. In DNA form, the CDR3 reads TGTGCCAGCAGCGTACAAAAAACAGGGTTGGCATATGGCTACACCTTC. Translating gives CASSVQKTGLAYGYTF. The variable domain in full, completed from reference TRBV9 and TRBJ1-2, reads DSGVTQTPKHLITATGQRVTLRCSPRSGDLSVYWYQQSLDQGLQFLIQYYNGEERAKGNILERFSAQQFPDLHSELNLSSLELGDSALYFCASSVQKTGLAYGYTFGSGTRLTVV.

The chain links TRBV29-1 to TRBJ2-7; a possible D gene is TRBD2 (7 bases). This CDR3 is built from 12 residues. Trimming left V 8 bases short and J 0 bases short, with 11 bases between. Germline V lookup: CDR1 SQVTM, CDR2 ANQGSEA. CDR3 in DNA: TGCAGCACTGGGGGGGCCTCCTACGAGCAGTACTTC. This codes for CSTGGASYEQYF.

A few counts support this clone. The V call is TRBV5-1, the J call TRBJ1-2; D is unresolved. CDR3 size: 12 residues. The germline gives CDR1 SGHRS, CDR2 YFSETQ. Trimming shortened V by 0 bases and J by 4 bases, and 4 bases separated the two germline ends. This CDR3 reads CASSLGGYGYTF. CDR3 bases: TGCGCCAGCAGCTTGGGCGGCTATGGCTACACCTTC.

The rearrangement joins TRBV5-5 to TRBJ2-1; perhaps TRBD2 as D (6 bases). The CDR3 has 20 amino acids. Germline values: CDR1 SGHKS, CDR2 YYEKEE (reference sequence). V lost 1 base, J lost 6 bases, and 29 bases lay in between. CDR3 sequence (DNA): TGTGCCAGCAGCTTGTTTTTTCGGCCCCTAGCGCAAATCAAGACCAATGAGCAGTTCTTC. It specifies CASSLFFRPLAQIKTNEQFF. The full variable domain, its missing parts supplied by reference TRBV5-5 and TRBJ2-1, is DAGVTQSPTHLIKTRGQQVTLRCSPISGHKSVSWYQQVLGQGPQFIFQYYEKEERGRGNFPDRFSARQFPNYSSELNVNALLLGDSALYLCASSLFFRPLAQIKTNEQFFGPGTRLTVL.

The chain uses TRBV5-6 and TRBJ1-6, with 8 positions matching TRBD1. The CDR3 consists of 15 residues. V lost 3 bases, J lost 6 bases, and 5 bases stayed unmatched. CDR1 SGHDT and CDR2 YYEEEE come from the germline V gene. As DNA, the CDR3 is TGTGCCAGCAGCTCGCAGGGGGCTGGTAATTCACCCCTCCACTTT. This translates into CASSSQGAGNSPLHF. Looking up the rest from reference TRBV5-6 and TRBJ1-6 gives the full variable domain: DAGVTQSPTHLIKTRGQQVTLRCSPKSGHDTVSWYQQALGQGPQFIFQYYEEEERQRGNFPDRFSGHQFPNYSSELNVNALLLGDSALYLCASSSQGAGNSPLHFGNGTRLTVT.

The chain joins TRBV2 to TRBJ2-1, with D perhaps TRBD1 (5 bases). Between the trimmed V and J ends, which lost 6 bases and 1 base, there was a span of 16 bases. CDR3 size: 16 residues. Germline V gene data show CDR1 as SNHLY and CDR2 as FYNNEI. CDR3 sequence reads: CASRHLTGLSYNEQFF. CDR3 bases: TGTGCCAGCAGGCATCTAACAGGCTTATCCTACAATGAGCAGTTCTTC. The whole variable domain, filled in from reference TRBV2 and TRBJ2-1, reads EPEVTQTPSHQVTQMGQEVILRCVPISNHLYFYWYRQILGQKVEFLVSFYNNEISEKSEIFDDQFSVERPDGSNFTLKIRSTKLEDSAMYFCASRHLTGLSYNEQFFGPGTRLTVL.

The rearrangement uses TRBV7-9 and TRBJ2-7, with D maybe TRBD1 (6 bases). CDR3 length: 14 residues. Germline-derived CDR1 and CDR2 are SEHNR and FQNEAQ (reference sequence). V lost 3 bases and J lost 5, with 14 bases in between. CDR3 in DNA: TGTGCCAGCAGCTTCTCTCAGGGGATCCACGAGCAGTACTTC. Translated: CASSFSQGIHEQYF.

V is TRBV30 and J is TRBJ2-5; a possible D gene is TRBD1 (6 bases). Germline V CDR1 and CDR2: GTSNPN, SVGIG (reference sequence). The CDR3 totals 12 residues. V dropped 5 bases and J dropped 0 bases, with 7 bases sitting between them. The CDR3 DNA follows: TGTGCCTGGGGACAGAACCAAGAGACCCAGTACTTC. Protein product: CAWGQNQETQYF.

The chain uses TRBV9 and TRBJ1-4, with TRBD1 matching over 12 bases. There are 15 residues in the CDR3. With V trimmed by 3 bases and J by 8 bases, 5 bases remained unmatched. Germline assignment: CDR1 SGDLS and CDR2 YYNGEE. The CDR3 sequence: CASSGRDRGPEKLFF. DNA of the CDR3: TGTGCCAGCAGCGGCCGGGACAGGGGGCCGGAAAAACTGTTTTTT.

The rearrangement links TRBV5-1 to TRBJ2-5; 10 bases agree with TRBD2. V lost 3 bases to trimming and J lost 5 bases; unmatched junction nucleotides: 10. The CDR3 runs 16 residues. Germline V gene data show CDR1 as SGHRS and CDR2 as YFSETQ. This chain's CDR3 is CASSSAPLAGIETQYF. The CDR3 DNA reads TGCGCCAGCAGCTCCGCCCCACTAGCGGGGATTGAGACCCAGTACTTC. Full variable domain (remainder filled in from reference TRBV5-1 and TRBJ2-5): KAGVTQTPRYLIKTRGQQVTLSCSPISGHRSVSWYQQTPGQGLQFLFEYFSETQRNKGNFPGRFSGRQFSNSRSEMNVSTLELGDSALYLCASSSAPLAGIETQYFGPGTRLLVL.

The genes are TRBV30 and TRBJ1-2, with 7 bases identical to TRBD1. This CDR3 comprises 12 residues. V trimming: 5 bases; J trimming: 4 bases; junction bases outside the gene matches: 4. The V gene's germline CDR1 is GTSNPN and CDR2 SVGIG (reference sequence). This CDR3 reads CAWVGTVYGYTF. For the CDR3, the DNA is TGTGCCTGGGTCGGGACAGTCTATGGCTACACCTTC.

V and J are TRBV9 and TRBJ2-3, with TRBD2 as a possible D gene (6 bases). This CDR3 has 16 residues. Deletions cut 4 bases from V and 0 bases from J, with 15 bases between. Germline-derived CDR1 and CDR2 are SGDLS and YYNGEE. CDR3 in amino acids: CASSPRHGGSTDTQYF. CDR3 in DNA: TGTGCCAGCAGCCCTCGGCATGGGGGGAGCACAGATACGCAGTATTTT.

This clone was picked up one time. This chain links TRBV7-8 with TRBJ1-2, with D possibly being TRBD1 (5 bases). Trimming removed 1 base at V and 4 bases at J, with 13 bases between. CDR1 and CDR2 (germline): SGHVS, FQNEAQ. The CDR3 contains 15 residues. CDR3 sequence reads: CASSLGQGGTYGYTF. CDR3 DNA sequence: TGTGCCAGCAGCTTAGGCCAGGGAGGGACCTATGGCTACACCTTC.

The rearrangement links TRBV2 to TRBJ2-3; 7 bases map to TRBD2. The CDR3 is 18 amino acids. Germline V CDR1 and CDR2: SNHLY, FYNNEI. With 11 bases clipped from V and 5 bases from J, the junction kept 25 bases outside the gene matches. CDR3 in amino acids: CAGYPYQEGGVMVDTQYF. In DNA, the CDR3 is TGTGCCGGCTACCCTTACCAGGAGGGAGGGGTGATGGTAGATACGCAGTATTTT.

V and J are TRBV4-1 and TRBJ2-5; 9 nucleotides match TRBD1. The CDR3 sequence is 15 residues long. V lost 4 bases and J lost 5; bases outside the gene matches: 8. CDR1 is MGHRA, CDR2 YSYEKL, per germline. The CDR3 here is CASSLTGTGSETQYF. The CDR3 DNA follows: TGCGCCAGCAGCCTCACCGGGACAGGGAGCGAGACCCAGTACTTC.

The chain combines TRBV6-6 with TRBJ2-2; 8 positions match TRBD2. V was pared by 8 bases and J by 7 bases, with 12 bases of the junction left unmatched. Germline V lookup: CDR1 MNHNY, CDR2 SVGAGI (reference sequence). The CDR3 spans 15 residues. Written as DNA, the CDR3 is TGTGCCAGCGGGTCGAGCGGGGGTGCTATCGGGGAGCTGTTTTTT. The encoded protein is CASGSSGGAIGELFF.

V gene TRBV19 combines with J gene TRBJ1-4; D uncertain. Germline CDR1 is LNHDA and CDR2 is SQIVND (reference sequence). The CDR3 contains 11 residues. The V end lost 5 bases, the J end lost 7 bases, and 5 bases lay between the germline ends. The CDR3 DNA follows: TGTGCCAGTAGTCACGGTGAAAAACTGTTTTTT. Translated: CASSHGEKLFF.

This chain connects TRBV18 to TRBJ1-2; no clear D gene. Germline CDR1 reads KGHSH; CDR2 reads LQKENI. This CDR3 spans 12 amino acids. V was trimmed by 6 bases and J by 5 bases, leaving 10 bases between them. The chain's CDR3 is CASSPDKYGYTF. The CDR3 bases are TGTGCCAGCTCCCCCGACAAATATGGCTACACCTTC.

This chain links TRBV2 with TRBJ2-1, with TRBD1 as a possible D gene (6 bases). The V end lost 8 bases, the J end lost 4 bases, and 18 bases lay between the germline ends. Germline values: CDR1 SNHLY, CDR2 FYNNEI. This CDR3 is 15 amino acids long. In DNA form, the CDR3 reads TGTGCCAGCTCAGCTTCGACAGGACCTTACAATGAGCAGTTCTTC. Translation gives CASSASTGPYNEQFF.

The chain has TRBV6-5 and TRBJ2-3, with TRBD2 matching over 7 bases. The CDR3 totals 14 residues. The junction had 5 bases not matched to a gene; V was cut back by 2 bases and J by 6 bases. CDR1 is MNHEY, CDR2 SVGAGI, per germline. CDR3 in amino acids: CASSYGGEVDTQYF. The CDR3 region has the DNA TGTGCCAGCAGTTACGGGGGGGAGGTGGATACGCAGTATTTT.

V usage is TRBV6-5 and J usage is TRBJ1-6; tentative D call: TRBD1 (6 bases). Trimming took 6 bases from V and 7 from J, leaving 16 bases between them. Germline CDR1 reads MNHEY; CDR2 reads SVGAGI. The CDR3 contains 15 residues. Here the CDR3 DNA reads TGTGCCAGCAGAGCAGGGGTTTTGAAAAATTCACCCCTCCACTTT. Its translation is CASRAGVLKNSPLHF.

This rearrangement joins TRBV7-2 to TRBJ2-1; 11 bases line up with TRBD2. The ends lost 2 bases at V and 6 bases at J; junction bases unmatched: 12. CDR1 and CDR2 (germline): SGHTA, FQGNSA. The CDR3 loop spans 18 amino acids. CDR3 loop: CASSLSGWALAGANEQFF. The CDR3 DNA reads TGTGCCAGCAGCTTAAGTGGATGGGCACTAGCGGGAGCCAATGAGCAGTTCTTC.